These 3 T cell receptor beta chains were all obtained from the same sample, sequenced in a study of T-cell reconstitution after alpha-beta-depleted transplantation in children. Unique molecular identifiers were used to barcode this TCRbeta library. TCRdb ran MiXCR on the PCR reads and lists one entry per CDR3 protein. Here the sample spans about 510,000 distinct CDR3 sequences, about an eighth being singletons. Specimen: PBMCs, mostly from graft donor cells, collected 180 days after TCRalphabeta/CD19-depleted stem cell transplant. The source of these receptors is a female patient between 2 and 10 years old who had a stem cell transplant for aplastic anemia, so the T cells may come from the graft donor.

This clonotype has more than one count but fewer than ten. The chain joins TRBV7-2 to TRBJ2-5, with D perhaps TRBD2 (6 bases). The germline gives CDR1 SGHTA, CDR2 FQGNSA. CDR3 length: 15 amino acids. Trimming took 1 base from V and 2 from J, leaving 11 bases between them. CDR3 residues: CASSLGSAGQETQYF. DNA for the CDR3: TGTGCCAGCAGCTTAGGTTCGGCGGGACAAGAGACCCAGTACTTC.

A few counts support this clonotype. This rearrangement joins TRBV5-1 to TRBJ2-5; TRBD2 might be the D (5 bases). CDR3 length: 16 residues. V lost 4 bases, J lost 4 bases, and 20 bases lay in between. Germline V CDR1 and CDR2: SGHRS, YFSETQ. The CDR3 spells CASSPRGLGRRETQYF. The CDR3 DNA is TGCGCCAGCAGCCCCCGTGGTTTAGGGAGAAGAGAGACCCAGTACTTC.

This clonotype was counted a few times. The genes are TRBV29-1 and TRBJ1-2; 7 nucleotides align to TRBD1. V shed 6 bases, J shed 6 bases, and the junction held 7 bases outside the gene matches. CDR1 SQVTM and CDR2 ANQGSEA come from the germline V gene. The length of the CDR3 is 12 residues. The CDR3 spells CSVDRTGDGYTF. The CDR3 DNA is TGCAGCGTAGATCGAACAGGGGATGGCTACACCTTC.